This T cell receptor beta chain comes out of a study of cytomegalovirus exposure and HLA in healthy donors. This CDR3 contains 15 residues. V lost 3 bases, J lost 1 base, and 13 bases lay in between. Per germline, CDR1 SGDLS and CDR2 YYNGEE. PCR involved 60 Vbeta and 13 Jbeta primers. Generated by immunoSEQ multiplex PCR, the TCRdb table keeps only in-frame clones and is missing some. In all, the sample yields about 40,000 clones. This TCR was recovered from a woman in her 30s in good health and CMV-seronegative. The source material was PBMCs. V usage is TRBV9 and J usage is TRBJ1-2, with D maybe TRBD1 (5 bases). The CDR3 DNA sequence: TGTGCCAGCAGCGCAACGACAGATAATAACTATGGCTACACCTTC. Protein sequence: CASSATTDNNYGYTF.